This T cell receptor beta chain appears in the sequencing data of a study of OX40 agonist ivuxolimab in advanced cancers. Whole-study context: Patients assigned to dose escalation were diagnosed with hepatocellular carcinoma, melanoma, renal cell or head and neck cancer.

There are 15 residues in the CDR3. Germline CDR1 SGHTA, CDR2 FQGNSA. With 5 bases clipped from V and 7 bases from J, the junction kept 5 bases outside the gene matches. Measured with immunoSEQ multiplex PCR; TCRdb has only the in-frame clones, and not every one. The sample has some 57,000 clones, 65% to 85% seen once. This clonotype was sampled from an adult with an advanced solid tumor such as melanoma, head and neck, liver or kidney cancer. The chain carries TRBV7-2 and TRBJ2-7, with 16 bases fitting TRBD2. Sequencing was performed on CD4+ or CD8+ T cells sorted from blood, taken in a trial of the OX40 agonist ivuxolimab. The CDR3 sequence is CASSEGLAGGREQYF. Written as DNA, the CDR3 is TGTGCCAGCAGCGAGGGACTAGCGGGGGGGCGTGAGCAGTACTTC. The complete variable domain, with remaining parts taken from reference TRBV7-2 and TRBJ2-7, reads GAGVSQSPSNKVTEKGKDVELRCDPISGHTALYWYRQSLGQGLEFLIYFQGNSAPDKSGLPSDRFSAERTGGSVSTLTIQRTQQEDSAVYLCASSEGLAGGREQYFGPGTRLTVT.